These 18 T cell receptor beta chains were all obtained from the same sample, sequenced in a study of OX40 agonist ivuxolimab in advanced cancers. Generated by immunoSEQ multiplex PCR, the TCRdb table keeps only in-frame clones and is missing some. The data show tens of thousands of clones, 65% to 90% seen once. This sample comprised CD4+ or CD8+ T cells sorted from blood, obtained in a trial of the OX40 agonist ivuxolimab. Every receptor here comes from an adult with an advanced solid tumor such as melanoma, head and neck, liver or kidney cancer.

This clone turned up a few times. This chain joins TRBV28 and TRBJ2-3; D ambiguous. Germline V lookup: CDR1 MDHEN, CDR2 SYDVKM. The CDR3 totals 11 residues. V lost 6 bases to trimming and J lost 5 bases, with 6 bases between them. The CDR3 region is CASRRRDTQYF. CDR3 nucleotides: TGTGCCAGCAGGAGAAGAGATACGCAGTATTTT. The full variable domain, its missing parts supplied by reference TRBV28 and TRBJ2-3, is DVKVTQSSRYLVKRTGEKVFLECVQDMDHENMFWYRQDPGLGLRLIYFSYDVKMKEKGDIPEGYSVSREKKERFSLILESASTNQTSMYLCASRRRDTQYFGPGTRLTVL.

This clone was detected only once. CDR3 region: CASRISGAYEAFF. The CDR3 DNA sequence: TGTGCCAGCAGGATCTCAGGGGCCTATGAAGCTTTCTTT. The chain is built from TRBV28 and TRBJ1-1, with a weak D call TRBD1 (6 bases). V lost 6 bases, J lost 7 bases, and 15 bases lay in between. Germline V CDR1 and CDR2: MDHEN, SYDVKM. CDR3 length: 13 amino acids.

The CDR3: CASRVFSGNTIYF. The CDR3 DNA reads TGTGCCAGCAGGGTTTTCTCTGGAAACACCATATATTTT. This chain joins TRBV6-1 and TRBJ1-3, with D unclear. Trimming took 6 bases from V and 0 from J, leaving 6 bases between them. The CDR3 runs 13 residues. Germline-derived CDR1 and CDR2 are MNHNS and SASEGT.

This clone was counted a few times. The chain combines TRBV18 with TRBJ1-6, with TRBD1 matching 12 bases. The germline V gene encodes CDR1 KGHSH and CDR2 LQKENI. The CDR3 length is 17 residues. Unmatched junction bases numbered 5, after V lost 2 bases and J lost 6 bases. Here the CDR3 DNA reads TGTGCCAGCTCACCAATAGAGGGACAGGGGGCTAATTCACCCCTCCACTTT. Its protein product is CASSPIEGQGANSPLHF.

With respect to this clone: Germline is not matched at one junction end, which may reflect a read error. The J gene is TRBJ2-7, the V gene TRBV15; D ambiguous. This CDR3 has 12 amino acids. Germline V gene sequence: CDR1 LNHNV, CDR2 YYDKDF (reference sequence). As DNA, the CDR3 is TGTGCCACCAGCAGAGAGTATAGAACGGCCCAGTTC. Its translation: CATSREYRTAQF. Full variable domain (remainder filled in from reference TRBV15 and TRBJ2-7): DAMVIQNPRYQVTQFGKPVTLSCSQTLNHNVMYWYQQKSSQAPKLLFHYYDKDFNNEADTPDNFQSRRPNTSFCFLDIRSPGLGDTAMYLCATSREYRTAQFGPGTRLTVT.

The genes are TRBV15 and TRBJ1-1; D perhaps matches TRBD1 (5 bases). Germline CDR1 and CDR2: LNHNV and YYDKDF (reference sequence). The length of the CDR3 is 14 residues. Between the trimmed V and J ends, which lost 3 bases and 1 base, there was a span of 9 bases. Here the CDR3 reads CATSRGDSNTEAFF. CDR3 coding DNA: TGTGCCACCAGCAGGGGGGACTCGAACACTGAAGCTTTCTTT.

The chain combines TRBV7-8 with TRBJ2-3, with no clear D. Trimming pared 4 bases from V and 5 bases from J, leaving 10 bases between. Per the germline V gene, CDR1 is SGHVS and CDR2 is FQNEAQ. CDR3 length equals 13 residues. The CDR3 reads CASSSRRLDTQYF. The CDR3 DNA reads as TGTGCCAGCAGCTCCCGTAGACTAGATACGCAGTATTTT.

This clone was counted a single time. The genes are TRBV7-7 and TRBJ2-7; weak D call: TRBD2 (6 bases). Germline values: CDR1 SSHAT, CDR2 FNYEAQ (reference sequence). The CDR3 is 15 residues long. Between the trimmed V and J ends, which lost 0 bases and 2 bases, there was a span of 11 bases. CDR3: CASSLAEGKTYEQYF. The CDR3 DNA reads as TGTGCCAGCAGCTTAGCGGAGGGGAAAACCTACGAGCAGTACTTC.

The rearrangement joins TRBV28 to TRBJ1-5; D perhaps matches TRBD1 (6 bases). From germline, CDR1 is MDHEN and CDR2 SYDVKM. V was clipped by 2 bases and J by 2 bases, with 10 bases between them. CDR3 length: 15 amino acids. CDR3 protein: CASSLGGGGNQPQHF. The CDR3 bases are TGTGCCAGCAGTTTAGGAGGGGGAGGCAATCAGCCCCAGCATTTT.

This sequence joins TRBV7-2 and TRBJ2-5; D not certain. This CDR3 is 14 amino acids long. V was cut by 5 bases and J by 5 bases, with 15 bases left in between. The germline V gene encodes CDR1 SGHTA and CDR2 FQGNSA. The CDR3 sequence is CASSQAPPRETQYF. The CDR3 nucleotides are TGTGCCAGCAGCCAGGCCCCCCCAAGGGAGACCCAGTACTTC.

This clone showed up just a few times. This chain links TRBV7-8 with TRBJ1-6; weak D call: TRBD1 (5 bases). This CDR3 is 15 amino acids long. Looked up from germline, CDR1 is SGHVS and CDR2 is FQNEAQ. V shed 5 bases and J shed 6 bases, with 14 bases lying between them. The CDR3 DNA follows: TGTGCCAGCAGCCCCGCAGGGAGCACTAATTCACCCCTCCACTTT. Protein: CASSPAGSTNSPLHF.

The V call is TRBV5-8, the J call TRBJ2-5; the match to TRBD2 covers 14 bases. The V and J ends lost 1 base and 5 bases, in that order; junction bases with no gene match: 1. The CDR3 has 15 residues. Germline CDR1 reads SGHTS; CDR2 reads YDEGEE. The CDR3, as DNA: TGTGCCAGCAGCTTGAGACTAGCGGGGGGGGAGACCCAGTACTTC. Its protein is CASSLRLAGGETQYF.

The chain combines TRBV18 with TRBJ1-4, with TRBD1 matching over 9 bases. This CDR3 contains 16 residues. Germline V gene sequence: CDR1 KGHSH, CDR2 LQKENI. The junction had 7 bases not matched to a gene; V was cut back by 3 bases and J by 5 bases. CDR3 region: CASSPNRDRANEKLFF. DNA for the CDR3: TGTGCCAGCTCACCCAACCGGGACAGGGCCAATGAAAAACTGTTTTTT.

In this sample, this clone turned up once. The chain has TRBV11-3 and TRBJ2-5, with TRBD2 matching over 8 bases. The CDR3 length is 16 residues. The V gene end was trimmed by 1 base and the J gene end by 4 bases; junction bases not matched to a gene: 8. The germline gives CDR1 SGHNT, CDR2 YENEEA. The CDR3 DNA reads TGTGCCAGCAGCTTAGGGGTAGCGGGACGAGGAGAGACCCAGTACTTC. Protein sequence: CASSLGVAGRGETQYF.

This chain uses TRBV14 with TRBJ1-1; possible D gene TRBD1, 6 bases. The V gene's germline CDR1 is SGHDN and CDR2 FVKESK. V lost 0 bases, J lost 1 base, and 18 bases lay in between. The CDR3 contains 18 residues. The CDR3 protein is CASSQDLTFGRGNTEAFF. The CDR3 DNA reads TGTGCCAGCAGCCAAGATCTGACGTTTGGCAGGGGGAACACTGAAGCTTTCTTT.

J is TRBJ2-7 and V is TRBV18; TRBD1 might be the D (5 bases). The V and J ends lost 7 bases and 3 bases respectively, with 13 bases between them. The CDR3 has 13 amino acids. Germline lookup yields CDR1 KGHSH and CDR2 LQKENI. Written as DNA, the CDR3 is TGTGCCAGCTGCAAGGACAAATTCTACGAGCAGTACTTC. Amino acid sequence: CASCKDKFYEQYF. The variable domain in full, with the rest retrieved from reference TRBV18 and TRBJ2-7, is NAGVMQNPRHLVRRRGQEARLRCSPMKGHSHVYWYRQLPEEGLKFMVYLQKENIIDESGMPKERFSAEFPKEGPSILRIQQVVRGDSAAYFCASCKDKFYEQYFGPGTRLTVT.

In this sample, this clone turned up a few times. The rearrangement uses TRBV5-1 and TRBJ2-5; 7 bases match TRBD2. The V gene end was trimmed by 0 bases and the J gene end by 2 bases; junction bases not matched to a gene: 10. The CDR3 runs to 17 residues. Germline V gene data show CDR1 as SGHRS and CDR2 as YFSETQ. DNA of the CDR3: TGCGCCAGCAGCTTGGCCAGCGGGGTCGGGGCTCAAGAGACCCAGTACTTC. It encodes CASSLASGVGAQETQYF.

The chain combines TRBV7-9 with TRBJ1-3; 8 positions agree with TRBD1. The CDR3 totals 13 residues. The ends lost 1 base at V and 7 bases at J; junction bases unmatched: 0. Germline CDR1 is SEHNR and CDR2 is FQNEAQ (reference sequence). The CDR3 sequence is CASSLGQGNTIYF. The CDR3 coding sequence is TGTGCCAGCAGCTTAGGACAGGGGAACACCATATATTTT.